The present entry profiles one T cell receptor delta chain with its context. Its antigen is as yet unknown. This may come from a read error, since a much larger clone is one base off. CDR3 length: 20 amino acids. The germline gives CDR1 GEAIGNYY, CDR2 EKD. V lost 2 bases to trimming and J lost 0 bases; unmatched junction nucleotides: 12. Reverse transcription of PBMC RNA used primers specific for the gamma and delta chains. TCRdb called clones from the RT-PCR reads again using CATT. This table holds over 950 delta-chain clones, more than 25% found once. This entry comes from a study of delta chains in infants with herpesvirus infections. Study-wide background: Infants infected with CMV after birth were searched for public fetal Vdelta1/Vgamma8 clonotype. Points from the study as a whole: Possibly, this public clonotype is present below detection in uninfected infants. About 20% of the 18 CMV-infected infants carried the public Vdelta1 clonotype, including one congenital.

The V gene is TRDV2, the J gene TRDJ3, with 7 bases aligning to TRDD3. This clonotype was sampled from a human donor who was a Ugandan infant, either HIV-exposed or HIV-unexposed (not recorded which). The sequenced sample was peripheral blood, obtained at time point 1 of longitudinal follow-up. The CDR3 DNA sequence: TGTGCCTGTGACATATTACTGGGGAATAAAAGCTCCTGGGACACCCGACAGATGTTTTTC. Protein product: CACDILLGNKSSWDTRQMFF.